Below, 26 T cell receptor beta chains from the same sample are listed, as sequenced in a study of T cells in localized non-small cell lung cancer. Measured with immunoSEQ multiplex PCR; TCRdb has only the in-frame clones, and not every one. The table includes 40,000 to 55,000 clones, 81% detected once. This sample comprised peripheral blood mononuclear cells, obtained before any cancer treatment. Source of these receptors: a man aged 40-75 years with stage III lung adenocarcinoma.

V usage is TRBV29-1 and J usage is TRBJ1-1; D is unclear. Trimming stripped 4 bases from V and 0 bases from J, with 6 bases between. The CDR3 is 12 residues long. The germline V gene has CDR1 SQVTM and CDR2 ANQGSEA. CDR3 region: CSVGTVNTEAFF. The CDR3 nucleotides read TGCAGCGTTGGAACCGTGAACACTGAAGCTTTCTTT.

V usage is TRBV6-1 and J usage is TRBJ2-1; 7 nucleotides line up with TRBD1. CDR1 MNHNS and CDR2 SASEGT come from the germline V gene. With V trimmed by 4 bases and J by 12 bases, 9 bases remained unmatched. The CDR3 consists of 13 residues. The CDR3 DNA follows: TGTGCCAGCAGTGGAGAGACAGGGCTTGGGCAGTTCTTC. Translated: CASSGETGLGQFF.

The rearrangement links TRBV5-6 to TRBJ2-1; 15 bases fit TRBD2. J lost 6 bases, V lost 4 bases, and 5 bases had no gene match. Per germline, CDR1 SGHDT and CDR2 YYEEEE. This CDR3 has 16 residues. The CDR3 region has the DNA TGTGCCAGCAGCCTTAAGGGACTAGCGGGGGGCAATGAGCAGTTCTTC. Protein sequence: CASSLKGLAGGNEQFF. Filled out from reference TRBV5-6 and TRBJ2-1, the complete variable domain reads DAGVTQSPTHLIKTRGQQVTLRCSPKSGHDTVSWYQQALGQGPQFIFQYYEEEERQRGNFPDRFSGHQFPNYSSELNVNALLLGDSALYLCASSLKGLAGGNEQFFGPGTRLTVL.

The CDR3 DNA follows: TGTGCCATCAAAAAACTCGGGACAGGGGTCAATGAGCAGTTCTTC. It specifies CAIKKLGTGVNEQFF. This sequence joins TRBV27 and TRBJ2-1; 10 bases are shared with TRBD1. Unmatched junction bases numbered 12, after V lost 10 bases and J lost 6 bases. The germline gives CDR1 MNHEY, CDR2 SMNVEV (reference sequence). The CDR3 has 15 amino acids.

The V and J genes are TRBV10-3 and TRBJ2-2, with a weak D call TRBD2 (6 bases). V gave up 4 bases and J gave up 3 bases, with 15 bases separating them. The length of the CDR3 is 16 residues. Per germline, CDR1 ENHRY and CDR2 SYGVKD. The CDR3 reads CAISGRGQVDTGELFF. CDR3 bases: TGTGCCATCAGTGGGAGGGGTCAGGTGGACACCGGGGAGCTGTTTTTT.

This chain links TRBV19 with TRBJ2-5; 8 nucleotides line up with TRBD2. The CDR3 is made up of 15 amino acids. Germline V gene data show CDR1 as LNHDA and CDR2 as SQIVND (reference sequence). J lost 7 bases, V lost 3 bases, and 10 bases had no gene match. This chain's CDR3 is CASSIAPQSGGTQYF. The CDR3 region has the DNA TGTGCCAGTAGTATCGCCCCCCAAAGCGGGGGGACCCAGTACTTC.

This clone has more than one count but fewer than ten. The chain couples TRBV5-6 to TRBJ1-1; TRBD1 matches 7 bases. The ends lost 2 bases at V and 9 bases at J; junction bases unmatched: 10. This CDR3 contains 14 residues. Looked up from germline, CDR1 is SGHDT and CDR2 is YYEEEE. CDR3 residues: CASSFRQGRGKAFF. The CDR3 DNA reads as TGTGCCAGCAGCTTTCGACAGGGTCGAGGAAAAGCTTTCTTT.

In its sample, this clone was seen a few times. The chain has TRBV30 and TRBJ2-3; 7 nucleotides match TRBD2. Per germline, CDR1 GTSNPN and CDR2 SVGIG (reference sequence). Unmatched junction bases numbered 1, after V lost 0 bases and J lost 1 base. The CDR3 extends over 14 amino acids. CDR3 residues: CAWSVAGGTDTQYF. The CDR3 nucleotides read TGTGCCTGGAGTGTTGCGGGGGGCACAGATACGCAGTATTTT.

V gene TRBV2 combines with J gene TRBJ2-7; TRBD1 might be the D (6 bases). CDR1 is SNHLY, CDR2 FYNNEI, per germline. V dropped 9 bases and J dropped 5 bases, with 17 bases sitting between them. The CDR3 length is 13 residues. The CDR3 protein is CASNRAFVHEQYF. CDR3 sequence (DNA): TGTGCCAGTAACAGGGCCTTCGTGCACGAGCAGTACTTC.

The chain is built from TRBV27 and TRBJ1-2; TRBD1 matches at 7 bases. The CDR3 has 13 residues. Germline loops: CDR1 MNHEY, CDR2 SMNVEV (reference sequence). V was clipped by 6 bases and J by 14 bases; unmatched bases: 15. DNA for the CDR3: TGTGCCAGCAGCGTATTGACAGGGTGGAGGAAAACCTTC. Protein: CASSVLTGWRKTF.

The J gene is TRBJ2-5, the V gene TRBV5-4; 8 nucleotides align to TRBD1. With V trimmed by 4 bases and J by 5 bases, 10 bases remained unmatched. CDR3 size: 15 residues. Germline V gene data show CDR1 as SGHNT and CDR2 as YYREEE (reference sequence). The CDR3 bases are TGTGCCAGCAGCAGCCGGACAGGGTCGGGCGAGACCCAGTACTTC. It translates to CASSSRTGSGETQYF.

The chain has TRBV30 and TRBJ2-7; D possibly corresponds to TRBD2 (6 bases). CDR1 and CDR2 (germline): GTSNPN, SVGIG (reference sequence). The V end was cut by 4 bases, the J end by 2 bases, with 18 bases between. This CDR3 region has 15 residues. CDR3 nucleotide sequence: TGTGCCTGGACCCTTCCGGGGGAAAGGACCTACGAGCAGTACTTC. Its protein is CAWTLPGERTYEQYF.

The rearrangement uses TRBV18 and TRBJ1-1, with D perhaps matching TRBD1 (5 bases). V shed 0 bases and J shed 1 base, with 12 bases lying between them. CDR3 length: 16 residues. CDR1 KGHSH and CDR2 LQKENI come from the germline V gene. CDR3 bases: TGTGCCAGCTCACCACCGGGTCGGGGGGGGAACACTGAAGCTTTCTTT. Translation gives CASSPPGRGGNTEAFF. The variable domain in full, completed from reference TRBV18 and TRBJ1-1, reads NAGVMQNPRHLVRRRGQEARLRCSPMKGHSHVYWYRQLPEEGLKFMVYLQKENIIDESGMPKERFSAEFPKEGPSILRIQQVVRGDSAAYFCASSPPGRGGNTEAFFGQGTRLTVV.

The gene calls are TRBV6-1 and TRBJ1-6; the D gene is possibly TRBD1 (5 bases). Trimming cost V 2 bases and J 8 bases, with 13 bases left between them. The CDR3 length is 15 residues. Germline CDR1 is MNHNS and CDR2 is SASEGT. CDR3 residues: CASSETGTEYSPLHF. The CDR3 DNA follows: TGTGCCAGCAGTGAAACCGGGACGGAATATTCACCCCTCCACTTT.

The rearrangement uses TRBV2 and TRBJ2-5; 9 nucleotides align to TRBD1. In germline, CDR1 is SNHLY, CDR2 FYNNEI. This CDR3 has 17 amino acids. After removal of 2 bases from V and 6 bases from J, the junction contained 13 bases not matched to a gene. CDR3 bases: TGTGCCAGCAGTGAATTTTTGTTGACAGGGGGTCACAAGACCCAGTACTTC. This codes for CASSEFLLTGGHKTQYF.

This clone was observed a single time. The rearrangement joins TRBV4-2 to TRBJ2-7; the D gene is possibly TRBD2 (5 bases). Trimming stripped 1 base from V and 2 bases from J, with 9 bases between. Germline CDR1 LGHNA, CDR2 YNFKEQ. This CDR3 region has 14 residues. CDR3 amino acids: CASSQVEEAYEQYF. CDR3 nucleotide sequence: TGTGCCAGCAGCCAAGTAGAGGAGGCCTACGAGCAGTACTTC.

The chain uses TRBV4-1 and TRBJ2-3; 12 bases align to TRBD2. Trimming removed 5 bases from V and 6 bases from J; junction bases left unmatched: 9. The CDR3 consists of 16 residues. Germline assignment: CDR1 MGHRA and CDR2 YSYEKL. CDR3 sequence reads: CASSVLLTSGGDTQYF. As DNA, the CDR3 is TGCGCCAGCAGCGTTCTTCTGACTAGCGGGGGCGATACGCAGTATTTT.

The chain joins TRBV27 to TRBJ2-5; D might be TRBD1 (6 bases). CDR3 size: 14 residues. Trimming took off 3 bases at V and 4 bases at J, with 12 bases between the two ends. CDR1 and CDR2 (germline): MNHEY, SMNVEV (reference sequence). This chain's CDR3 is CASSLAGDIETQYF. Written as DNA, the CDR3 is TGTGCCAGCAGTTTGGCAGGGGATATAGAGACCCAGTACTTC.

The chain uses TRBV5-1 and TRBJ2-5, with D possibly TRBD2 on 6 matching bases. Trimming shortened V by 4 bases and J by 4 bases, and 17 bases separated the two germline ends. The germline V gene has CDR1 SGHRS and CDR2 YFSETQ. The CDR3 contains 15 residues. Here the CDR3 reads CASSDPLGGGETQYF. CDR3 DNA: TGCGCCAGCAGCGATCCGCTGGGGGGTGGAGAGACCCAGTACTTC.

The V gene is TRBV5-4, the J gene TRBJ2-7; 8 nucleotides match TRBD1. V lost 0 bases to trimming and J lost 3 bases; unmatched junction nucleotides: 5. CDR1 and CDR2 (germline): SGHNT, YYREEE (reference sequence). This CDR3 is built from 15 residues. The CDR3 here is CASSLDFGTGYEQYF. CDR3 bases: TGTGCCAGCAGCTTGGACTTTGGGACAGGCTACGAGCAGTACTTC.

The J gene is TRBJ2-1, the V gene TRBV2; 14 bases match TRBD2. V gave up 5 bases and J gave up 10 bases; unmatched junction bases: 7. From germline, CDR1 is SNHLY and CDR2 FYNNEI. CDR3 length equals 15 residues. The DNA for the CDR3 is TGTGCCAGCAGTTGGACTAGCGGGGGGTTGGGGGAGCAGTTCTTC. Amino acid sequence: CASSWTSGGLGEQFF.

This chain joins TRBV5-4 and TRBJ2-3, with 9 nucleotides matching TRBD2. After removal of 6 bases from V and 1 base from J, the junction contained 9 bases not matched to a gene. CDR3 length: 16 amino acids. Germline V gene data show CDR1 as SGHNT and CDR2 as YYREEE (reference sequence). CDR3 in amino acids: CASTLSRGGRTDTQYF. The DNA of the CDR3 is TGTGCCAGCACCCTTTCGCGGGGGGGCCGCACAGATACGCAGTATTTT.

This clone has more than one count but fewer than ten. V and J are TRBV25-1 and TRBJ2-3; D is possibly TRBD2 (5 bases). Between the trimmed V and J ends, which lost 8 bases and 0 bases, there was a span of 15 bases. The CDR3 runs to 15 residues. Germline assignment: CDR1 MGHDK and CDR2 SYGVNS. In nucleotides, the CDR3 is TGTGCCAGCTCGCGGGTTTTGGGTAGCACAGATACGCAGTATTTT. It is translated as CASSRVLGSTDTQYF.

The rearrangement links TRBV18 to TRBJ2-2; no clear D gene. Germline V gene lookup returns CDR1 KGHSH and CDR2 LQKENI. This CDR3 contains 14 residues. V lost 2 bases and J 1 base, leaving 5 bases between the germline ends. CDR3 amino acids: CASSPSRNTGELFF. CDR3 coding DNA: TGTGCCAGCTCACCAAGTAGGAACACCGGGGAGCTGTTTTTT.

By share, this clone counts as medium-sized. The CDR3, as DNA: TGCGCCAGCAGCCAAGCGAATGGCTACGAGCAGTACTTC. Its protein is CASSQANGYEQYF. The chain employs TRBV4-1 and TRBJ2-7; D call uncertain. The germline gives CDR1 MGHRA, CDR2 YSYEKL. The CDR3 totals 13 residues. V was pared by 1 base and J by 3 bases, with 7 bases between.

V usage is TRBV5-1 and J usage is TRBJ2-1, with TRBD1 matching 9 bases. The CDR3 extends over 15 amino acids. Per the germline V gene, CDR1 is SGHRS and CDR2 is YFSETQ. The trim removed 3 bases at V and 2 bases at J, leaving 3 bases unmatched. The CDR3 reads CASSSTGGPYNEQFF. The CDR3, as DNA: TGCGCCAGCAGCTCCACAGGGGGCCCCTACAATGAGCAGTTCTTC.